The clone carrying this T cell receptor (beta chain) came up many times. Its antigen remains unidentified. Time point of the sample: patch test 2, 6 weeks after DPC sensitization. Treatment specified: therapeutic diphenylcyclopropenone sensitization with weekly scalp DPC. The record originates from a study of human T cells and chemical hapten exposure. General study points: PT1 expanded TCR counts correlated positively with patch test score.

Each CDR3 protein is one row after TCRdb ran MiXCR on the RACE reads. The table has about 84,000 distinct CDR3 sequences, roughly a tenth seen once. The CDR3 consists of 14 residues. Germline V CDR1 and CDR2: SEHNR, FQNEAQ (reference sequence). V was shortened by 6 bases and J by 3 bases, with 14 bases between the two germline ends. The rearrangement links TRBV7-9 to TRBJ1-2, with a possible D match to TRBD1 (5 bases). The material sequenced was whole blood, taken in connection with sensitization to the hapten diphenylcyclopropenone (DPC). This clonotype was obtained from a woman between 45 and 60 years old with alopecia areata. Some clones in this sample may be carry-over from other donors' samples. CDR3 residues: CASRTSGLDYGYTF. The DNA for the CDR3 is TGTGCCAGCAGAACGTCGGGACTTGACTATGGCTACACCTTC.